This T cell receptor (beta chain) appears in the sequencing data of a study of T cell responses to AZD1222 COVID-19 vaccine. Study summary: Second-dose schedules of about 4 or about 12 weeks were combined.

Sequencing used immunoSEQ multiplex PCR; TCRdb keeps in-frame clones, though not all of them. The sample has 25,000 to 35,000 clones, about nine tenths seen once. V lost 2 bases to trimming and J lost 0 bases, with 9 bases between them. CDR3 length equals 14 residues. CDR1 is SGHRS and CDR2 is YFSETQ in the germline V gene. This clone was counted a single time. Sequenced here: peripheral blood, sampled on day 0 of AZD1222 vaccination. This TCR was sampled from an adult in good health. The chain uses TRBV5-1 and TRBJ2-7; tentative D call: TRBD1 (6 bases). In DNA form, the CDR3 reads TGCGCCAGCAGCTTAAGGGACATCTCCTACGAGCAGTACTTC. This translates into CASSLRDISYEQYF.